The T cell receptor (beta chain) under discussion was sequenced for a study of spatial heterogeneity in lung cancer. Overall study: Alpha-chain sequences were consistently detected less often than beta-chain sequences. The correlation between TCR transcript counts in tumor regions and a T cell module score from matched bulk RNA-seq was strong.

Broader study findings: Expanded TCRs that were ubiquitous or regional had counts tracking ubiquitous and regional nonsynonymous mutations, respectively. Counts that tracked tumor mutation counts were those of expanded intratumoral alpha and beta TCRs.

As to this clonotype: As yet, its antigen is unknown. The library was built for alpha chains, so this beta chain is an off-target read and its size means little.

This CDR3 comprises 15 residues. Trimming removed 5 bases from V and 5 bases from J; junction bases left unmatched: 7. Germline V gives CDR1 MNHEY, CDR2 SVGAGI. Time point defined: sample taken at primary tumor resection. Unsorted samples of tumor, nontumor lung or frozen PBMC had their whole RNA sequenced. TCRdb used MiXCR to reprocess the 5' RACE reads, holding one entry per CDR3 protein. The data contain about 6,800 distinct CDR3 sequences, roughly an eighth of them singletons. The TCR originated in a male donor with early-stage non-small cell lung cancer. The chain links TRBV6-5 to TRBJ2-1; 9 bases agree with TRBD1. Sequencing used lung tumor tissue, obtained at surgery. CDR3 DNA sequence: TGTGCCAGCAGTAACCACAGGGGGCGCGACAATGAGCAGTTCTTC. Translating gives CASSNHRGRDNEQFF.